The clone carrying this T cell receptor beta chain was observed once. This specimen belongs to a study of cytomegalovirus exposure and HLA in healthy donors. This CDR3 comprises 16 residues. Germline-derived CDR1 and CDR2 are SGHDT and YYEEEE. With V trimmed by 4 bases and J by 4 bases, 12 bases remained unmatched. Primers for the PCR totalled 60 Vbeta and 13 Jbeta. TCRdb's table, derived via immunoSEQ multiplex PCR, lists solely in-frame clones and lacks some. The sample holds around 120,000 clones, around 81% seen once. The specimen sequenced was PBMCs. The TCR comes from a woman aged 25 to 45 in good health and CMV-seronegative. This chain links TRBV5-6 with TRBJ2-5; 8 bases map to TRBD1. CDR3 sequence: CASSPGQGLARETQYF. In DNA, the CDR3 is TGTGCCAGCAGCCCTGGACAGGGCCTAGCAAGAGAGACCCAGTACTTC. The full variable domain, its missing parts supplied by reference TRBV5-6 and TRBJ2-5, is DAGVTQSPTHLIKTRGQQVTLRCSPKSGHDTVSWYQQALGQGPQFIFQYYEEEERQRGNFPDRFSGHQFPNYSSELNVNALLLGDSALYLCASSPGQGLARETQYFGPGTRLLVL.